The 8 T cell receptor beta chains below come from one sample, sequenced in a study of beta chain features in type 1 diabetes. General study findings and limits: People with Type 1 diabetes carried modestly yet significantly shorter TCRB CDR3s in all four CD4+ subsets.

Every bit of the isolated RNA underwent reverse transcription, so sequencing read expressed TCRB transcripts. The data were produced by immunoSEQ multiplex PCR, yet TCRdb's version contains in-frame clones alone and is incomplete. The sample shows 600,000 to 700,000 clones, roughly 12% of them seen only once. Which antigens these TCRs recognize remains unknown. The sample consisted of naive CD4+ T cells from blood. The source of these receptors is a man aged 25 to 45 with type 1 diabetes.

The chain links TRBV7-2 to TRBJ1-4; TRBD1 is a possible D gene (5 bases). The CDR3 spans 15 residues. The ends were cut back, 1 base at V and 3 bases at J, with 9 bases in the middle. Germline V gene lookup returns CDR1 SGHTA and CDR2 FQGNSA. As DNA, the CDR3 is TGTGCCAGCAGCTTAGTGTCCAGGGCTAATGAAAAACTGTTTTTT. Amino acids: CASSLVSRANEKLFF.

This sequence joins TRBV7-9 and TRBJ1-3; D gene ambiguous. This CDR3 contains 15 residues. From germline, CDR1 is SEHNR and CDR2 FQNEAQ (reference sequence). The V and J ends lost 5 bases and 2 bases respectively, with 13 bases between them. The CDR3 here is CASSPQVTTGNTIYF. CDR3 bases: TGTGCCAGCAGCCCCCAGGTGACAACTGGAAACACCATATATTTT.

There are a few counts of this clone. The chain employs TRBV6-6 and TRBJ2-1; tentative D call: TRBD2 (5 bases). V gave up 7 bases and J gave up 10 bases, with 20 bases separating them. This CDR3 spans 14 amino acids. CDR1 MNHNY and CDR2 SVGAGI come from the germline V gene (reference sequence). This chain's CDR3 is CASIPLSGSREQFF. The DNA for the CDR3 is TGTGCCAGCATCCCCCTATCGGGGTCACGGGAGCAGTTCTTC.

This clone was counted between two and nine times. Different DNA sequences within this sample yield the same CDR3. This chain links TRBV7-2 with TRBJ2-7, with TRBD1 matching over 9 bases. Germline loops: CDR1 SGHTA, CDR2 FQGNSA. The CDR3 sequence is 15 residues long. Trimming removed 5 bases from V and 0 bases from J; junction bases left unmatched: 5. The CDR3 region is CASSPGQGSSYEQYF. CDR3 coding DNA: TGTGCCAGCAGCCCTGGACAGGGGAGCTCCTACGAGCAGTACTTC.

This clone was seen a few times. This sequence joins TRBV4-3 and TRBJ2-1, with unresolved D. Trimming shortened V by 1 base and J by 8 bases, and 15 bases separated the two germline ends. The CDR3 contains 15 residues. CDR1 and CDR2 (germline): LGHNA, YSLEER. The CDR3 here is CASSQGRESFYEQFF. CDR3 nucleotide sequence: TGCGCCAGCAGCCAAGGTAGAGAAAGTTTCTATGAGCAGTTCTTC.

The chain recombines TRBV6-1 with TRBJ2-1; TRBD2 agrees at 9 bases. The junction had 4 bases not matched to a gene; V was cut back by 2 bases and J by 5 bases. The CDR3 length is 15 residues. Germline CDR1 is MNHNS and CDR2 is SASEGT. The CDR3 coding sequence is TGTGCCAGCAGTGAATTAGCGGGGGCGAACAATGAGCAGTTCTTC. It translates to CASSELAGANNEQFF.

The sample holds a few counts of this clone. This sequence joins TRBV4-3 and TRBJ2-7; D unclear. Trimming cost V 0 bases and J 2 bases, with 14 bases left between them. In germline, CDR1 is LGHNA, CDR2 YSLEER. The CDR3 contains 16 residues. CDR3 sequence reads: CASSQDVGRPPYEQYF. The CDR3 DNA is TGCGCCAGCAGCCAAGATGTAGGACGGCCGCCCTACGAGCAGTACTTC.

V gene TRBV30 combines with J gene TRBJ1-2; a possible D gene is TRBD1 (6 bases). CDR1 is GTSNPN, CDR2 SVGIG, per germline (reference sequence). The CDR3 consists of 12 residues. V lost 2 bases and J lost 8, with 12 bases in between. The CDR3 loop reads CAWSSYRVGYTF. CDR3 nucleotides: TGTGCCTGGAGTTCATACAGGGTGGGCTACACCTTC.